The 24 T cell receptor beta chains listed next were all sequenced from one sample in a study of blood T cell repertoires in COVID-19. Repertoires were generated with immunoSEQ multiplex PCR, while TCRdb's copy carries only in-frame clones and drops some. The table has about 150,000 clones, more than 75% seen once; the top ten hold less than 5.5%. The specimen sequenced was peripheral blood. These receptors were taken from a man between 60 and 75 years old with acute or convalescent COVID-19.

The chain is built from TRBV9 and TRBJ1-2; TRBD1 might be the D (5 bases). The CDR3 has 15 residues. Trimming shortened V by 3 bases and J by 8 bases, and 20 bases separated the two germline ends. CDR1 is SGDLS and CDR2 is YYNGEE in the germline V gene. The DNA for the CDR3 is TGTGCCAGCAGCGCGGGGGGAGTCGTCTGGGAAGGCTACACCTTC. This sequence encodes CASSAGGVVWEGYTF.

This clone was seen a handful of times. Here the CDR3 reads CAWRPRRRDRGLNKMNTEAFF. The DNA of the CDR3 is TGTGCCTGGAGGCCCCGCCGCCGGGACAGGGGGCTCAATAAAATGAACACTGAAGCTTTCTTT. The rearrangement joins TRBV30 to TRBJ1-1, with 12 bases matching TRBD1. Germline V gene sequence: CDR1 GTSNPN, CDR2 SVGIG (reference sequence). This CDR3 region has 21 residues. V dropped 3 bases and J dropped 0; count of bases not matched to a gene: 20.

This chain uses TRBV30 with TRBJ1-5, with D possibly matching TRBD1 (5 bases). The CDR3 is 13 amino acids. Germline CDR1 reads GTSNPN; CDR2 reads SVGIG (reference sequence). V shed 1 base and J shed 7 bases, with 11 bases lying between them. CDR3 sequence (DNA): TGTGCCTGGAGTGCCGGGGGGAAGCAGCCCCAGCATTTT. This encodes CAWSAGGKQPQHF. The full variable domain, completed using reference TRBV30 and TRBJ1-5, is SQTIHQWPATLVQPVGSPLSLECTVEGTSNPNLYWYRQAAGRGLQLLFYSVGIGQISSEVPQNLSASRPQDRQFILSSKKLLLSDSGFYLCAWSAGGKQPQHFGDGTRLSIL.

The chain has TRBV6-4 and TRBJ2-1, with 8 bases aligning to TRBD2. V gave up 2 bases and J gave up 9 bases; unmatched junction bases: 6. CDR3 size: 14 residues. CDR1 is MRHNA, CDR2 SNTAGT, per germline. In DNA, the CDR3 is TGTGCCAGCAGTGACGGGACTAGGCATGGTGAGCAGTTCTTC. Its translation: CASSDGTRHGEQFF.

The CDR3, as DNA: TGTGCCTGGATGGTCGGTAGCCGAAACACCGGGGAGCTGTTTTTT. Translating it yields CAWMVGSRNTGELFF. The V gene is TRBV30, the J gene TRBJ2-2; D gene unclear. The ends were cut back, 4 bases at V and 2 bases at J, with 14 bases in the middle. CDR3 size: 15 residues. CDR1 and CDR2 from the germline V gene are GTSNPN and SVGIG (reference sequence).

The CDR3 DNA sequence: TGCGCCAGCAGTGAGGAGGGATCTCAGCCCCAGCATTTT. As protein: CASSEEGSQPQHF. The chain recombines TRBV10-1 with TRBJ1-5, with D uncertain. Germline lookup yields CDR1 WNHNN and CDR2 SYGVQD (reference sequence). V lost 2 bases and J 6 bases, leaving 8 bases between the germline ends. This CDR3 contains 13 residues.

The chain couples TRBV19 to TRBJ1-4; no firm D call. Germline V gene sequence: CDR1 LNHDA, CDR2 SQIVND (reference sequence). Trimming removed 7 bases from V and 0 bases from J, with 9 bases in between. CDR3 length: 14 amino acids. DNA for the CDR3: TGTGCCAGTACCGGCGGTGCAACTAATGAAAAACTGTTTTTT. The encoded protein is CASTGGATNEKLFF.

CDR3 bases: TGCAGCGCCTGTCCGGGACAAGGAATAAACATTCAGTACTTC. Its protein is CSACPGQGINIQYF. The chain is built from TRBV29-1 and TRBJ2-4; D possibly corresponds to TRBD1 (6 bases). Germline CDR1 is SQVTM and CDR2 is ANQGSEA. V was cut by 7 bases and J by 6 bases, with 19 bases left in between. The CDR3 contains 14 residues.

This sequence joins TRBV3-1 (or the pseudogene TRBV3-2) and TRBJ2-1; maybe TRBD1 (5 bases). The CDR3 has 16 residues. Germline CDR1 LGHDT, CDR2 YNNKEL (reference sequence). V lost 2 bases and J lost 2, with 13 bases in between. The CDR3 reads CASSQLKQATYNEQFF. The CDR3 DNA follows: TGTGCCAGCAGCCAACTTAAACAGGCGACCTACAATGAGCAGTTCTTC.

This clone was counted once. The chain employs TRBV4-1 and TRBJ2-2; D not certain. V lost 4 bases, J lost 3 bases, and 3 bases lay in between. Germline V gene sequence: CDR1 MGHRA, CDR2 YSYEKL. The CDR3 loop spans 12 amino acids. The CDR3 region is CASSLYTGELFF. The CDR3 nucleotides read TGCGCCAGCAGCCTCTACACCGGGGAGCTGTTTTTT.

This clone has just one count. The chain joins TRBV28 to TRBJ1-3; D may be TRBD1 (5 bases). Germline CDR1 MDHEN, CDR2 SYDVKM. The CDR3 is 15 amino acids. V gave up 4 bases and J gave up 0 bases, with 10 bases separating them. CDR3 protein: CASSSTGVSGNTIYF. In DNA, the CDR3 is TGTGCCAGCAGTTCCACAGGCGTCTCTGGAAACACCATATATTTT.

This clone appeared a single time. The chain is built from TRBV19 and TRBJ2-7, with 9 nucleotides matching TRBD1. This CDR3 has 15 residues. With 7 bases clipped from V and 1 base from J, the junction kept 8 bases outside the gene matches. Germline V gene data show CDR1 as LNHDA and CDR2 as SQIVND (reference sequence). The CDR3 DNA is TGTGCCAGTACTCCCTCGGGGACAGGGTCCTACGAGCAGTACTTC. It encodes CASTPSGTGSYEQYF.

The rearrangement joins TRBV5-1 to TRBJ1-4, with a weak D call TRBD1 (6 bases). Trimming stripped 2 bases from V and 6 bases from J, with 14 bases between. Per germline, CDR1 SGHRS and CDR2 YFSETQ. This CDR3 region has 15 residues. In DNA, the CDR3 is TGCGCCAGCAGCTTTGGTTGGCAGGGGTATGAAAAACTGTTTTTT. Protein product: CASSFGWQGYEKLFF. The full variable domain, with the rest looked up from reference TRBV5-1 and TRBJ1-4, is KAGVTQTPRYLIKTRGQQVTLSCSPISGHRSVSWYQQTPGQGLQFLFEYFSETQRNKGNFPGRFSGRQFSNSRSEMNVSTLELGDSALYLCASSFGWQGYEKLFFGSGTQLSVL.

This clone appeared a few times. This chain connects TRBV11-2 to TRBJ2-7, with D maybe TRBD1 (6 bases). The V gene lost 4 bases and the J gene lost 4 bases, with 8 bases spanning the gap. CDR1 and CDR2 (germline): SGHAT, FQNNGV. This CDR3 contains 12 residues. CDR3 in amino acids: CASSSDRYEQYF. CDR3 DNA: TGTGCCAGCAGCTCCGACAGGTACGAGCAGTACTTC. The full variable domain, in which reference TRBV11-2 and TRBJ2-7 provide the parts outside the CDR3, is EAGVAQSPRYKIIEKRQSVAFWCNPISGHATLYWYQQILGQGPKLLIQFQNNGVVDDSQLPKDRFSAERLKGVDSTLKIQPAKLEDSAVYLCASSSDRYEQYFGPGTRLTVT.

The chain employs TRBV7-6 and TRBJ2-3, with a possible D match to TRBD2 (6 bases). Germline values: CDR1 SGHVS, CDR2 FNYEAQ. CDR3 length: 13 residues. V was pared by 5 bases and J by 6 bases, with 12 bases between. As DNA, the CDR3 is TGTGCCAGCAGCCGGGGGTCCGACGATACGCAGTATTTT. Residues: CASSRGSDDTQYF.

V usage is TRBV5-1 and J usage is TRBJ2-3, with D possibly TRBD2 on 6 matching bases. The CDR3 runs 15 residues. Germline CDR1 and CDR2: SGHRS and YFSETQ. V lost 0 bases, J lost 5 bases, and 13 bases lay in between. CDR3 sequence: CASSLGPGEVDTQYF. The CDR3 nucleotides read TGCGCCAGCAGCTTGGGACCGGGAGAGGTAGATACGCAGTATTTT.

This chain uses TRBV7-8 with TRBJ2-2; the match to TRBD2 covers 9 bases. This CDR3 region has 17 residues. The germline V gene has CDR1 SGHVS and CDR2 FQNEAQ. J gave up 5 bases and V 0 bases, and 7 bases lay outside the gene matches. CDR3 nucleotide sequence: TGTGCCAGCAGCTTAGCGATAGCGGGAGCTGGGACCGGGGAGCTGTTTTTT. Residues: CASSLAIAGAGTGELFF.

This clone was counted between two and nine times. The chain uses TRBV29-1 and TRBJ2-3, with D uncertain. Germline V gene data show CDR1 as SQVTM and CDR2 as ANQGSEA. The CDR3 has 10 residues. The V and J ends lost 7 bases and 5 bases respectively, with 7 bases between them. The CDR3 DNA sequence: TGCAGCGCGAGAGAAGATACGCAGTATTTT. As protein: CSAREDTQYF.

The chain recombines TRBV19 with TRBJ2-4; TRBD2 aligns across 7 bases. V shed 7 bases, J shed 6 bases, and the junction held 24 bases outside the gene matches. The CDR3 sequence is 19 residues long. The germline V gene encodes CDR1 LNHDA and CDR2 SQIVND (reference sequence). CDR3 protein: CASNQGIWKRDSVGNIQYF. CDR3 nucleotides: TGTGCCAGTAATCAGGGTATTTGGAAGCGGGACTCGGTCGGAAACATTCAGTACTTC.

CDR3 amino acids: CSAGETETQYF. The CDR3 DNA reads TGCAGCGCGGGGGAGACAGAGACCCAGTACTTC. V and J are TRBV29-1 and TRBJ2-5; a weak D match, TRBD2 (6 bases). Germline V gene data show CDR1 as SQVTM and CDR2 as ANQGSEA. Trimming shortened V by 7 bases and J by 4 bases, and 10 bases separated the two germline ends. This CDR3 contains 11 residues.

The chain uses TRBV18 and TRBJ1-4; TRBD1 matches at 9 bases. This CDR3 region has 18 residues. J gave up 0 bases and V 3 bases, and 8 bases lay outside the gene matches. CDR1 KGHSH and CDR2 LQKENI come from the germline V gene. CDR3 in amino acids: CASSPFPGQGPTNEKLFF. The CDR3 nucleotides read TGTGCCAGCTCACCGTTCCCGGGACAGGGCCCAACTAATGAAAAACTGTTTTTT. The full variable domain, with the rest looked up from reference TRBV18 and TRBJ1-4, is NAGVMQNPRHLVRRRGQEARLRCSPMKGHSHVYWYRQLPEEGLKFMVYLQKENIIDESGMPKERFSAEFPKEGPSILRIQQVVRGDSAAYFCASSPFPGQGPTNEKLFFGSGTQLSVL.

With regard to this clone: The identical CDR3 is also encoded by other nucleotide sequences in the sample. The chain has TRBV30 and TRBJ2-7; D remains unclear. The V gene's germline CDR1 is GTSNPN and CDR2 SVGIG (reference sequence). Trimming shortened V by 4 bases and J by 1 base, and 5 bases separated the two germline ends. The CDR3 is 11 residues long. The CDR3 protein is CAWTRSYEQYF. CDR3 in DNA: TGTGCCTGGACTAGGTCCTACGAGCAGTACTTC. The entire variable domain, with the rest obtained from reference TRBV30 and TRBJ2-7, is as follows: SQTIHQWPATLVQPVGSPLSLECTVEGTSNPNLYWYRQAAGRGLQLLFYSVGIGQISSEVPQNLSASRPQDRQFILSSKKLLLSDSGFYLCAWTRSYEQYFGPGTRLTVT.

V is TRBV5-4 and J is TRBJ2-1; TRBD2 matches 7 bases. The CDR3 is made up of 19 amino acids. In germline, CDR1 is SGHNT, CDR2 YYREEE (reference sequence). Trimming took 0 bases from V and 4 from J; bases not matched to a gene: 16. The CDR3 protein is CASSLGSSGNRVSYNEQFF. DNA for the CDR3: TGTGCCAGCAGCTTGGGGTCCAGCGGGAACCGAGTCTCTTACAATGAGCAGTTCTTC. Supplemented by reference TRBV5-4 and TRBJ2-1, the full variable domain reads ETGVTQSPTHLIKTRGQQVTLRCSSQSGHNTVSWYQQALGQGPQFIFQYYREEENGRGNFPPRFSGLQFPNYSSELNVNALELDDSALYLCASSLGSSGNRVSYNEQFFGPGTRLTVL.

The genes are TRBV28 and TRBJ1-6; tentatively, D is TRBD1 (5 bases). Germline V CDR1 and CDR2: MDHEN, SYDVKM. V lost 3 bases and J 6 bases, leaving 15 bases between the germline ends. The CDR3 has 16 amino acids. The CDR3, as DNA: TGTGCCAGCAGTTTGGTCCAGGGAATCGGTAATTCACCCCTCCACTTT. Encoded protein: CASSLVQGIGNSPLHF.